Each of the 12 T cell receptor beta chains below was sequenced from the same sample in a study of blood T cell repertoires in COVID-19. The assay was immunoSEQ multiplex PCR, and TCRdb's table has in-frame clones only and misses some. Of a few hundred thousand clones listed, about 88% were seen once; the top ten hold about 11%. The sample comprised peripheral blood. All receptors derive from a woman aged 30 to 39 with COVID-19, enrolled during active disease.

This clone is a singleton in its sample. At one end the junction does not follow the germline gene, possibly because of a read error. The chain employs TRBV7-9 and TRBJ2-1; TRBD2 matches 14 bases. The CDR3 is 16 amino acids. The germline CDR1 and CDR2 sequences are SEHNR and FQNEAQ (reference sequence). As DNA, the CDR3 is TGTGCCAGCAGTCCACCGGGACTAGCGGGAGAGGGAGAGCAGCTCTTC. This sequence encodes CASSPPGLAGEGEQLF.

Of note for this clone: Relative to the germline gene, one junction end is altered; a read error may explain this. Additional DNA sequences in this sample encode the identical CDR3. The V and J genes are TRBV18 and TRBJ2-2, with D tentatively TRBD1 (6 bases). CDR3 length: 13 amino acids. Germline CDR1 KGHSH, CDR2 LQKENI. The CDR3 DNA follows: TGTGCCAGCCACCCCGGGACATCCGGAGAGCTGTTTTTT. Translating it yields CASHPGTSGELFF.

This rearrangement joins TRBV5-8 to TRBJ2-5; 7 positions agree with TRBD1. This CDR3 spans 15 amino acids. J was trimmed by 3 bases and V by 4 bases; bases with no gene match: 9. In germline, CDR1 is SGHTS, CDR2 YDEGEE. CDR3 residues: CASSPQGYGEETQYF. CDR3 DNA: TGTGCCAGCAGCCCACAGGGGTATGGGGAAGAGACCCAGTACTTC.

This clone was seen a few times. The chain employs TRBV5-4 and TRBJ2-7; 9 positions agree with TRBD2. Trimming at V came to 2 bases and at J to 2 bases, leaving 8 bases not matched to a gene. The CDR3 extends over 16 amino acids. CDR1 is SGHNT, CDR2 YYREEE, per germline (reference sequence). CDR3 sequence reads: CASSFTTSGNPYEQYF. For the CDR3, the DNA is TGTGCCAGCAGCTTCACGACTAGCGGAAACCCCTACGAGCAGTACTTC.

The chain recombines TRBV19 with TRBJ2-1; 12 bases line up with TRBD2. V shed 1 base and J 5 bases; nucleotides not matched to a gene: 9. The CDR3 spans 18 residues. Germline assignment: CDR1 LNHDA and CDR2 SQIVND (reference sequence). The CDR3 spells CASSIGRLAGVAHNEQFF. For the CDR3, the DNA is TGTGCCAGTAGTATAGGGCGACTAGCGGGAGTCGCCCACAATGAGCAGTTCTTC.

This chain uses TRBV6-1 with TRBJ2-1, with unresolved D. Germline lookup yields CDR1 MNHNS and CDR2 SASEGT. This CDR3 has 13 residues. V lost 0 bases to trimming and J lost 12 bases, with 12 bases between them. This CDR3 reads CASSEAGHIMQFF. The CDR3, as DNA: TGTGCCAGCAGTGAAGCGGGCCATATAATGCAGTTCTTC.

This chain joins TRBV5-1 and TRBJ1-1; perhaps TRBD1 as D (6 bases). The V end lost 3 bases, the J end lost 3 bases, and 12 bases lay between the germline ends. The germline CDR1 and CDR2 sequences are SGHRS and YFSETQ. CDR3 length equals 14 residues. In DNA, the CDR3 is TGCGCCAGCAGCTCCGGACAGATAGACACTGAAGCTTTCTTT. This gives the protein CASSSGQIDTEAFF.

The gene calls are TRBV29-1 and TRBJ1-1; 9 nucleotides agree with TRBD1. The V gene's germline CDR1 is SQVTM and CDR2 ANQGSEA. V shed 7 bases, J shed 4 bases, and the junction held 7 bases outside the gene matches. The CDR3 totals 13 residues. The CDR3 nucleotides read TGCAGCGCCGCGACAGGGGGGACCACTGAAGCTTTCTTT. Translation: CSAATGGTTEAFF.

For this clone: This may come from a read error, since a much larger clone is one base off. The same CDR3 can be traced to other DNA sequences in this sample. The CDR3 DNA reads as TGTGCCAGCAGCTTAGGGACAACGAACACCGGGGAGCTGTTTTTT. It translates to CASSLGTTNTGELFF. The J gene is TRBJ2-2, the V gene TRBV7-9; TRBD1 is a possible D gene (5 bases). Trimming left V 1 base short and J 0 bases short, with 6 bases between. CDR1 and CDR2 (germline): SEHNR, FQNEAQ (reference sequence). The CDR3 consists of 15 residues.

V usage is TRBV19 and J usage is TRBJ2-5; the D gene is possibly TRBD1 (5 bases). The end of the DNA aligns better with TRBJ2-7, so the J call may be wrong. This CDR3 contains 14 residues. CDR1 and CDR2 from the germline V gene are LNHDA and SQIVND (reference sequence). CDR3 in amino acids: CASSHRGSSYEQYF. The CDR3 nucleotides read TGTGCCAGTAGTCATAGGGGAAGCTCCTACGAGCAGTACTTC.

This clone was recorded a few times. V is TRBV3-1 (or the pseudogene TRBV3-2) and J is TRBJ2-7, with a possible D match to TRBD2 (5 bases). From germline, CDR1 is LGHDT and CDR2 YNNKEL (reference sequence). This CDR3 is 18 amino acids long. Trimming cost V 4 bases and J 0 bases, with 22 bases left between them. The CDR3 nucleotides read TGTGCCAGCAGCCCCCAGCTAACTAGAGATCCCAGCTCCTACGAGCAGTACTTC. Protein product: CASSPQLTRDPSSYEQYF.

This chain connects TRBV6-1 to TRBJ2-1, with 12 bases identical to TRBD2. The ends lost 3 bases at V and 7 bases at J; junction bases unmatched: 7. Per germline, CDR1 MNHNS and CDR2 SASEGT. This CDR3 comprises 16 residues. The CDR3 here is CASSDSSSGRGNEQFF. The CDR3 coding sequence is TGTGCCAGCAGTGATTCGTCTAGCGGGAGGGGAAATGAGCAGTTCTTC.